A selection of T cell receptor beta chains follows, all from one sample in a study of T cell responses to AZD1222 COVID-19 vaccine. Sequencing used immunoSEQ multiplex PCR; TCRdb keeps in-frame clones, though not all of them. The sample has around 73,000 clones, 89% seen once; the top ten hold about a tenth. The sample in question was peripheral blood, obtained 28 days after the second AZD1222 dose. The origin of the receptors is an adult who received the AZD1222 COVID-19 vaccine. The CDR3 runs from the conserved cysteine through the conserved F or W. D genes are given only for firm matches. Clone size is shown for a subset of rows, as once, few, many or a class of expanded clone.

V gene	J gene	D gene	clone size	CDR3 DNA	CDR3 protein
TRBV6-2/TRBV6-3	TRBJ2-7	-	-	TGTGCCAGCAGTACCTCCTCCTACGAGCAGTACTTC	CASSTSSYEQYF
TRBV7-9	TRBJ1-1	TRBD1	once	TGTGCCAGCAGCACTGCACAGGGGTATACTGAAGCTTTCTTT	CASSTAQGYTEAFF
TRBV9	TRBJ2-1	-	-	TGTGCCAGCAGCTCCTCTGGGGATGAGCAGTTCTTC	CASSSSGDEQFF
TRBV19	TRBJ1-2	TRBD1	-	TGTGCCAGTTCGCGACAGGGGGTTTCTAACTATGGCTACACCTTC	CASSRQGVSNYGYTF
TRBV24-1	TRBJ1-5	-	-	TGTGCCACCAGTGATCCAACAGGGTGGCCCCAGCATTTT	CATSDPTGWPQHF
TRBV5-1	TRBJ2-1	-	-	TGCGCCAGCAGCCAGGACTACAGGGGTAATGAGCAGTTCTTC	CASSQDYRGNEQFF
TRBV3-1/TRBV3-2	TRBJ2-7	TRBD2	-	TGTGCCAGCAGCCAGGGAGGACTAGCGGGGGTCGACGAGCAGTACTTC	CASSQGGLAGVDEQYF
TRBV19	TRBJ1-4	-	-	TGTGCCAGTAGTATGGAATCAACTAATGAAAAACTGTTTTTT	CASSMESTNEKLFF
TRBV9	TRBJ1-2	-	-	TGTGCCAGCAGCGTAGGACTGGCGGTCTATGGCTACACCTTC	CASSVGLAVYGYTF
TRBV11-3	TRBJ2-4	-	-	TGTGCCAGCAGCGCAGGGACATCAGCCAAAAACATTCAGTACTTC	CASSAGTSAKNIQYF
TRBV5-1	TRBJ2-2	-	once	TGCGCCAGCAGCTTGGTGGGGCCAGTCACCGGGGAGCTGTTTTTT	CASSLVGPVTGELFF
TRBV13	TRBJ2-5	TRBD2	few	TGTGCCAGCAAAGAACTAGCGACGGAGACCCAGTACTTC	CASKELATETQYF
TRBV2	TRBJ2-3	-	-	TGTGCCAGCAGGGGGGACGAAAGGACAGATACGCAGTATTTT	CASRGDERTDTQYF
TRBV6-2/TRBV6-3	TRBJ2-2	-	-	TGTGCCAGCAGTTACTTCGAGGGGTCGGGCGGGGAGCTGTTTTTT	CASSYFEGSGGELFF
TRBV15	TRBJ2-7	-	-	TGTGCCACCAGCAGACCCACACATTACGAGCAGTACTTC	CATSRPTHYEQYF
TRBV30	TRBJ2-3	TRBD2	-	TGTGCCTGGAGTGGCACCCCGCTAGCGGGAGGTTACACAGATACGCAGTATTTT	CAWSGTPLAGGYTDTQYF
TRBV11-3	TRBJ1-1	-	few	TGTGCCAGCAGCTCCCGACAGGTTACCACTGAAGCTTTCTTT	CASSSRQVTTEAFF
TRBV6-5	TRBJ2-5	TRBD1	-	TGTGCCAGCAGTTACGCGGGGACAGGGGCAGAGACCCAGTACTTC	CASSYAGTGAETQYF
TRBV9	TRBJ2-2	-	-	TGTGCCAGCAGACCTCGAGAGAACACCGGGGAGCTGTTTTTT	CASRPRENTGELFF
TRBV7-9	TRBJ1-3	TRBD1	-	TGTGCCAGCAGCCGTGGACAGGGCGGCACTGGAAACACCATATATTTT	CASSRGQGGTGNTIYF
TRBV4-2	TRBJ2-2	TRBD2	-	TGTGCCAGCAGCCAAGGCTGGACTAGCGGGAGAGGAGCCGGGGAGCTGTTTTTT	CASSQGWTSGRGAGELFF
TRBV5-4	TRBJ2-5	-	once	TGTGCCAGCAGCTTGAGTATACGAGAGACCCAGTACTTC	CASSLSIRETQYF
TRBV7-2	TRBJ1-2	-	few	TGTGCCAGCAGCCCCCGGAGTGATGGCTACACCTTC	CASSPRSDGYTF
TRBV27	TRBJ1-1	-	-	TGTGCCAGCTCCCCGGGGGGCACTGAAGCTTTCTTT	CASSPGGTEAFF
TRBV5-4	TRBJ1-2	-	-	TGTGCCAGCAGCTTGTCTCATAACTATGGCTACACCTTC	CASSLSHNYGYTF
TRBV5-4	TRBJ2-1	-	-	TGTGCCAGCAGCTCCCCGAGCCACGGGGGCTCGGAAAACAATGAGCAGTTCTTC	CASSSPSHGGSENNEQFF
TRBV7-2	TRBJ2-1	-	-	TGTGCCAGCAGCCTGGCGGGGCCCGCCAATGAGCAGTTCTTC	CASSLAGPANEQFF
TRBV10-3	TRBJ2-5	-	few	TGTGCCATCAGGGACAGTTCCGGAGAGACCCAGTACTTC	CAIRDSSGETQYF
TRBV28	TRBJ1-5	-	-	TGTGCCAGCAGTTTGTTGAATCAGCCCCAGCATTTT	CASSLLNQPQHF
TRBV15	TRBJ2-1	-	-	TGTGCCATCGAGGGTTTTAACAATGAGCAGTTCTTC	CAIEGFNNEQFF
TRBV4-2	TRBJ1-2	-	-	TGTGCCAGCAGCCAAGATATCGGGCAAGGGAATGGCTACACCTTC	CASSQDIGQGNGYTF
TRBV9	TRBJ1-4	TRBD1	-	TGTGCCAGCAGCGTGTCCCCGGGACAGGGGGAAGAAAAACTGTTTTTT	CASSVSPGQGEEKLFF
TRBV19	TRBJ1-1	-	-	TGTGCCAGTACCCGGGCACAGGGAAGATTAACTGAAGCTTTCTTT	CASTRAQGRLTEAFF
TRBV5-4	TRBJ1-1	-	few	TGTGCCAGCAGCTTGGGCCCCGGACAGAACACTGAAGCTTTCTTT	CASSLGPGQNTEAFF
TRBV6-5	TRBJ1-2	-	-	TGTGCCAGCAGTTACATTAGAGGGAGGGGCTACACCTTC	CASSYIRGRGYTF
TRBV27	TRBJ1-1	TRBD1	once	TGTGCCAGCAGTTTACAGACAGGGGGCTTGAACACTGAAGCTTTCTTT	CASSLQTGGLNTEAFF
TRBV10-3	TRBJ1-1	-	-	TGTGCCATCAGTGAGTTGGGGAACACTGAAGCTTTCTTT	CAISELGNTEAFF
TRBV3-1/TRBV3-2	TRBJ1-2	TRBD1	-	TGTGCCAGCAGCACCGACAGGGCCTATGGCTACACCTTC	CASSTDRAYGYTF
TRBV12-3/TRBV12-4	TRBJ1-4	TRBD1	-	TGTGCCAGCAGACCGGGACAGAGCGAAAAACTGTTTTTT	CASRPGQSEKLFF
TRBV4-1	TRBJ2-6	TRBD1	-	TGCGCCAGCAGCCAAGAAAAGGGACAGGGGGCTGGGGCCAACGTCCTGACTTTC	CASSQEKGQGAGANVLTF
TRBV6-5	TRBJ2-1	-	-	TGTGCCAGCAGCTCGGGCAGGGTCAATGAGCAGTTCTTC	CASSSGRVNEQFF
TRBV2	TRBJ1-2	TRBD1	-	TGTGCCAGCAGAGGCAGGGGGGCGGCTGGCTACACCTTC	CASRGRGAAGYTF
TRBV27	TRBJ2-1	-	-	TGTGCCAGCAGTTCGAAAGGTGAGCAGTTCTTC	CASSSKGEQFF
TRBV10-3	TRBJ2-1	-	-	TGTGCCATCAGGCCGGGACACCTCTCCTACAATGAGCAGTTCTTC	CAIRPGHLSYNEQFF
TRBV28	TRBJ1-5	TRBD1	few	TGTGCCAGCAGTTCGTTGACAGGGGGCAATCAGCCCCAGCATTTT	CASSSLTGGNQPQHF
TRBV5-6	TRBJ2-2	TRBD2	-	TGTGCCAGCAGCCAAAGGATACTAGCGGGACCGAACACCGGGGAGCTGTTTTTT	CASSQRILAGPNTGELFF
TRBV19	TRBJ1-2	-	-	TGTGCCAGTTATCCGACTTGGAGGGACACTATTAACTATGGCTACACCTTC	CASYPTWRDTINYGYTF
TRBV9	TRBJ2-7	TRBD1	-	TGTGCCAGCAGCGCGGGACAGGCCCCCTACGAGCAGTACTTC	CASSAGQAPYEQYF
TRBV13	TRBJ2-5	-	once	TGTGCCAGCAGCTTAGGAGGCGGGGTCCAAGAGACCCAGTACTTC	CASSLGGGVQETQYF
TRBV27	TRBJ2-1	-	-	TGTGCCAGCCACCGGGGGGCTGAGCAGTTCTTC	CASHRGAEQFF
TRBV24-1	TRBJ2-1	TRBD2	once	TGTGCCACCAGTGATGCGAAACCCCCTAGCGGGGGGAAGTTTGAGCAGTTCTTC	CATSDAKPPSGGKFEQFF
TRBV5-1	TRBJ2-3	-	-	TGCGCCAGCAGCTTGGATAAGTGGGTGGATACGCAGTATTTT	CASSLDKWVDTQYF
TRBV5-1	TRBJ1-1	-	-	TGCGCCAGCAGCTTCAAGTTGGGAGCGGCGGCTGAAGCTTTCTTT	CASSFKLGAAAEAFF
TRBV12-3/TRBV12-4	TRBJ2-7	-	once	TGTGCCAGCAGTTTAGGAGTCTCTCGAGAGCAGTACTTC	CASSLGVSREQYF
TRBV7-6	TRBJ2-1	-	-	TGTGCCAGCAGCACGGACAGCTACAATGAGCAGTTCTTC	CASSTDSYNEQFF
TRBV9	TRBJ1-1	TRBD1	-	TGTGCCAGCAGCGAGGGTGGGACAGTGAACACTGAAGCTTTCTTT	CASSEGGTVNTEAFF
TRBV5-5	TRBJ2-3	-	-	TGTGCCAGCAGCTTGCCCAAGAGCGGGAGCACAGATACGCAGTATTTT	CASSLPKSGSTDTQYF
TRBV28	TRBJ1-5	TRBD1	-	TGTGCCAGCAGTCAAGCTGTCGGGACAGGACAGCCCCAGCATTTT	CASSQAVGTGQPQHF
TRBV28	TRBJ1-3	-	-	TGTGCCAGCAGTTTGGCGGGCGTAGGAGGCACCATATATTTT	CASSLAGVGGTIYF